This TCR beta chain is from a study of CD8 T cells in ankylosing spondylitis. Study-level findings and limits: Eight or nine highly homologous variants made up a TCR beta motif that seemed to typify ankylosing spondylitis blood. Researchers report that disease-linked clones proved CD8+ and relatively rare in peripheral blood.

This clonotype has a count of ten or more. Its target is not known. Preparation of TCR beta libraries was done by quantitative 5'-RACE with molecular barcodes. Via MiXCR, TCRdb re-called the 5' RACE reads, giving one row per CDR3 protein. Of 6,500 or so distinct CDR3 sequences detected, about 3% appear once; the ten largest clones hold 35% to 40%. Germline lookup yields CDR1 SGDLS and CDR2 YYNGEE. The CDR3 loop spans 15 amino acids. V shed 6 bases and J shed 0 bases, with 13 bases lying between them. The chain is built from TRBV9 and TRBJ2-1; D is tentatively TRBD1 or TRBD2 (5 bases each). The sample comprised blood, either unsorted or a sorted T cell fraction (not recorded which). This TCR derives from a female donor with ankylosing spondylitis or in good health (not recorded which). The CDR3 region has the DNA TGTGCCAGCACCGGGACCTTTAACTCCTACAATGAGCAGTTCTTC. It specifies CASTGTFNSYNEQFF.